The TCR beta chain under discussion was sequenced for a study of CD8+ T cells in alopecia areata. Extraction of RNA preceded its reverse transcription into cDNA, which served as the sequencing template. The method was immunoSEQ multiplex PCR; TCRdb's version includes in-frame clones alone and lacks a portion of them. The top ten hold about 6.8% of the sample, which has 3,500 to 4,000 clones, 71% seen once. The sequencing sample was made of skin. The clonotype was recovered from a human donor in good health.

In DNA, the CDR3 is TGTGCCAGTAGTGCACAAGGGGGGGATTCAGGGGCGCGTTTGAATGAGCAGTTCTTC. As protein: CASSAQGGDSGARLNEQFF. The V call is TRBV19, the J call TRBJ2-1; D is possibly TRBD2 (7 bases). Germline V gene data show CDR1 as LNHDA and CDR2 as SQIVND (reference sequence). V gave up 5 bases and J gave up 7 bases, with 30 bases separating them. The CDR3 has 19 amino acids.